Below, one T cell receptor beta chain is given with its context. The antigen is undetermined. The CDR3 is 15 residues long. Looked up from germline, CDR1 is SGHRS and CDR2 is YFSETQ. V was clipped by 1 base and J by 3 bases, with 11 bases between them. Sequencing used immunoSEQ multiplex PCR; TCRdb keeps in-frame clones, though not all of them. The sample has approximately 50,000 clones, 70% to 90% seen once; the top ten hold around 5%. Brentuximab vedotin exposure varied among the patients, all of whom had relapsed after autologous stem cell transplantation. These data come from a study of PD-1 blockade in classical Hodgkin lymphoma. Whole-study results and caveats: Similar baseline diversity was found in complete responders and newly diagnosed patients.

V is TRBV5-1 and J is TRBJ1-5; no clear D gene. Sequencing used peripheral blood mononuclear cells (PBMCs), obtained before the second cycle of nivolumab. The sequence was obtained from a human donor with classical Hodgkin lymphoma. The CDR3 DNA reads as TGCGCCAGCAGCTTGAGTCCGATGGCCAATCAGCCCCAGCATTTT. Translating gives CASSLSPMANQPQHF.